Listed below are T cell receptor beta chains from one sample, sequenced in a study of T cells in Graves' hyperthyroidism and ophthalmopathy. Via MiXCR, TCRdb re-called the multiplex PCR reads, giving one row per CDR3 protein. Of 300,000 to 350,000 distinct CDR3 sequences listed, over 15% are singletons. The sequencing input was blood. These receptors were collected from a woman in her forties or fifties with Graves' hyperthyroidism. Both conserved end residues are part of each CDR3. D genes are given only for firm matches. The size field is filled for only some rows; it gives once, few, many or a size class.

J gene	D gene	clone size	CDR3 length	V gene	CDR3 DNA	CDR3 protein
TRBJ2-2	NA	NA	14	TRBV5-1	TGCGCCAGCAGCTTGATGAGGGGCGGCGGGGAGCTGTTTTTT	CASSLMRGGGELFF
TRBJ2-7	TRBD1	many	15	TRBV6-1	TGTGCCAGCAGTGAAGGTTTGCAGGGGGCGGGCGAGCAGTACTTC	CASSEGLQGAGEQYF
TRBJ2-1	NA	NA	13	TRBV14	TGTGCCAGCCACAGGGTAGGAGGTAATGAGCAGTTCTTC	CASHRVGGNEQFF
TRBJ2-1	TRBD2	many	14	TRBV6-2/TRBV6-3	TGTGCCAGCAGTTACGATGGGACTACGAATGAGCAGTTCTTC	CASSYDGTTNEQFF
TRBJ1-1	NA	NA	13	TRBV20-1	TGCAGTGCTAGAGACCCCGGGAGTTCTGAAGCTTTCTTT	CSARDPGSSEAFF
TRBJ2-3	TRBD2	many	17	TRBV7-9	TGTGCCAGCAGACCCGGGACTAGCGGGGCTTTCACAGATACGCAGTATTTT	CASRPGTSGAFTDTQYF
TRBJ1-1	TRBD1	many	16	TRBV27	TGTGCCAGCAGTCTCGGGACAGGGGGAAGGAACACTGAAGCTTTCTTT	CASSLGTGGRNTEAFF
TRBJ1-5	TRBD1	NA	18	TRBV4-1	TGCGCCAGCAGCCAAGACCGTCTTACGACAGGGGTCCTCCAGCCCCAGCATTTT	CASSQDRLTTGVLQPQHF
TRBJ2-7	TRBD2	NA	17	TRBV2	TGTGCCAGCAGAGAAGGACGGCCGGGACTAGCTCCCGACGAGCAGTACTTC	CASREGRPGLAPDEQYF
TRBJ1-4	NA	NA	18	TRBV6-1	TGTGCCAGCAGTGAAGCGGACCCGGGACTGACAACTAATGAAAAACTGTTTTTT	CASSEADPGLTTNEKLFF
TRBJ1-1	NA	many	15	TRBV11-2	TGTGCCAGCAGCTTAGGGCAGGGGTGGAACACTGAAGCTTTCTTT	CASSLGQGWNTEAFF
TRBJ2-5	TRBD2	many	16	TRBV7-9	TGTGCCAGCAGCCCGGGGGGAGCGGGCACCCAAGAGACCCAGTACTTC	CASSPGGAGTQETQYF
TRBJ1-4	TRBD1	NA	14	TRBV19	TGTGCCAGTGGAGCCGGGACAGGGCATGAAAAACTGTTTTTT	CASGAGTGHEKLFF
TRBJ2-5	TRBD1	many	15	TRBV20-1	TGCAGTGCTAGCCCCGGGACAGGGTTTAAAGAGACCCAGTACTTC	CSASPGTGFKETQYF
TRBJ2-1	TRBD2	NA	16	TRBV7-6	TGTGCCAGCAGCCAAATTAGCGGGGGAGTTTACAATGAGCAGTTCTTC	CASSQISGGVYNEQFF
TRBJ2-3	TRBD1	few	16	TRBV5-1	TGCGCCAGCAGTCAGCTCCGGGACAGTAGCACAGATACGCAGTATTTT	CASSQLRDSSTDTQYF
TRBJ1-2	NA	few	11	TRBV2	TGTGCCAGCAGGGGGGGGGGCGGCTACACCTTC	CASRGGGGYTF
TRBJ2-1	TRBD1	NA	17	TRBV7-8	TGTGCCAGCAGCTCGAGCAGGACAGGGGAAGGGTACAATGAGCAGTTCTTC	CASSSSRTGEGYNEQFF
TRBJ2-3	NA	NA	16	TRBV9	TGTGCCAGCAGCCAAAACAGGGAACCGAGCACAGATACGCAGTATTTT	CASSQNREPSTDTQYF
TRBJ2-1	NA	many	14	TRBV2	TGTGCCAGCAGTGAATTGGGCGGATACAATGAGCAGTTCTTC	CASSELGGYNEQFF
TRBJ1-1	NA	many	13	TRBV2	TGTGCCAGCAGTGATCCGTGGGCGAAAGGAGCTTTCTTT	CASSDPWAKGAFF
TRBJ1-2	NA	NA	11	TRBV5-5	TGTGCCAGCAGCCTGGCCCATGGCTACACCTTC	CASSLAHGYTF
TRBJ1-1	TRBD1	NA	14	TRBV6-1	TGTGCCAGTAACAGGGGGCCCATGAACACTGAAGCTTTCTTT	CASNRGPMNTEAFF
TRBJ1-5	NA	many	15	TRBV28	TGTGCCAGCATCCGTAGGTATGGTGGCAATCAGCCCCAGCATTTT	CASIRRYGGNQPQHF
TRBJ1-4	NA	NA	13	TRBV6-1	TGTGCCAGCAGTACGACGGGGAATGAAAAACTGTTTTTT	CASSTTGNEKLFF
TRBJ2-4	NA	NA	15	TRBV28	TGTGCCAGCAGTTTAAACAGTCTAGCCAAAAACATTCAGTACTTC	CASSLNSLAKNIQYF
TRBJ1-1	NA	many	12	TRBV2	TGTGCCAGCAGCACGACCGACACTGAAGCTTTCTTT	CASSTTDTEAFF
TRBJ2-2	TRBD2	few	17	TRBV5-5	TGTGCCAGCGGTCAAGTAGCACTAGCGGGAGTCGTCGGGGAGCTGTTTTTT	CASGQVALAGVVGELFF
TRBJ2-2	NA	NA	15	TRBV9	TGTGCCAGCAGCCTGGAGGGGGCTGGAACCGGGGAGCTGTTTTTT	CASSLEGAGTGELFF
TRBJ1-1	NA	many	18	TRBV28	TGTGCCAGCCCTCCCTTGTTCCCCATGGGCCTCCCGGGCACTGAAGCTTTCTTT	CASPPLFPMGLPGTEAFF
TRBJ2-2	NA	many	13	TRBV6-2/TRBV6-3	TGTGCCAGCAGGTGGCTAAACACCGGGGAGCTGTTTTTT	CASRWLNTGELFF
TRBJ2-5	TRBD2	NA	21	TRBV7-9	TGTGCCAGCAGCGGGTCGAATTCCCTAGCGGGAGGAGCCTGGTACCAAGAGACCCAGTACTTC	CASSGSNSLAGGAWYQETQYF
TRBJ1-2	NA	few	16	TRBV9	TGTGCCAGCAGCGATCCGGAGGGAAAAAATGACTATGGCTACACCTTC	CASSDPEGKNDYGYTF
TRBJ1-2	NA	many	13	TRBV20-1	TGCAGTGCTAGAGCTTCAGTTAACTATGGCTACACCTTC	CSARASVNYGYTF
TRBJ2-2	NA	few	13	TRBV30	TGTGCCTGGAACACTCAGAGCACCGGGGAGCTGTTTTTT	CAWNTQSTGELFF
TRBJ2-1	NA	NA	16	TRBV5-5	TGTGCCAGCAGCTTGGTGGTTGGGAGGTCTTGGAATGAGCAGTTCTTC	CASSLVVGRSWNEQFF
TRBJ2-5	NA	NA	12	TRBV20-1	TGCAGTGCTAGTTCCGGGCGGGAGACCCAGTACTTC	CSASSGRETQYF
TRBJ1-1	NA	many	13	TRBV6-5	TGTGCCAGCAGTTCTCGGGGGGGCTGGAAAGCTTTCTTT	CASSSRGGWKAFF
TRBJ2-5	NA	NA	15	TRBV10-3	TGTGCCATCAGGGGGGGTGGGACACTCCAAGAGACCCAGTACTTC	CAIRGGGTLQETQYF
TRBJ1-1	NA	NA	14	TRBV19	TGTGCCAGTAGTCCGACCCCCATGCGAGGTGAAGCTTTCTTT	CASSPTPMRGEAFF
TRBJ2-2	NA	few	16	TRBV5-1	TGCGCCAGCAGCCCCGTTGTTAGCGCGAACACCGGGGAGCTGTTTTTT	CASSPVVSANTGELFF
TRBJ1-6	NA	few	15	TRBV5-1	TGCGCCAGCAGTGAAGGGTTGGTCTATAATTCACCCCTCCACTTT	CASSEGLVYNSPLHF
TRBJ2-1	TRBD2	many	16	TRBV6-1	TGTGCCAGCAGTTCCCTTGCGGGAGGGCCGGCCCATGTGCAGTTCTTC	CASSSLAGGPAHVQFF
TRBJ1-5	NA	many	14	TRBV6-2/TRBV6-3	TGTGCCAGCAGGTTTGAGGGGGGCGGCCAGCCCCAGCATTTT	CASRFEGGGQPQHF
TRBJ2-1	TRBD1	many	13	TRBV5-1	TGCGCCAGCAGCTGGACAGGGAGTAATGAGCAGTTCTTC	CASSWTGSNEQFF
TRBJ2-2	TRBD1	few	15	TRBV29-1	TGCAGCGTTGAGGTGACAGGGGCCAACACCGGGGAGCTGTTTTTT	CSVEVTGANTGELFF
TRBJ1-1	NA	NA	13	TRBV18	TGTGCCAGCTCACCACCCCCGAACACTGAAGCTTTCTTT	CASSPPPNTEAFF
TRBJ1-3	NA	many	12	TRBV12-3/TRBV12-4	TGTGCCAGCAGTTTAGGGGGAAACACCATATATTTT	CASSLGGNTIYF
TRBJ2-2	NA	many	15	TRBV11-2	TGTGCCAGCAGCTTAGCCCGAGCGGTGGACGGGGAGCTGTTTTTT	CASSLARAVDGELFF
TRBJ2-3	NA	many	16	TRBV6-6	TGTGCCAGCAGTTACTCGGCGGCGGTGGGGTCAGATACGCAGTATTTT	CASSYSAAVGSDTQYF
TRBJ2-2	NA	many	15	TRBV28	TGTGCCAGCAGTTTATTCGGGAGCGGGACCGGGGAGCTGTTTTTT	CASSLFGSGTGELFF
TRBJ1-5	NA	NA	16	TRBV20-1	TGCAGTGCTAGAGATTTAACCCTTAGTCAGAATCAGCCCCAGCATTTT	CSARDLTLSQNQPQHF
TRBJ2-1	NA	NA	13	TRBV20-1	TGCAGTGCCAACGACATCTACTACAATGAGCAGTTCTTC	CSANDIYYNEQFF
TRBJ1-6	NA	NA	15	TRBV12-3/TRBV12-4	TGTGCCAGCAGTCTTACAGGGATGGGAAATTCACCCCTCCACTTT	CASSLTGMGNSPLHF
TRBJ1-2	TRBD1	few	17	TRBV9	TGTGCCAGCAGCGTAGAGCCCCCGGGACAGGGATACTATGGCTACACCTTC	CASSVEPPGQGYYGYTF
TRBJ1-1	NA	many	13	TRBV20-1	TGCAGTGCTAGAGATGGGGGCTCCCAACAAGCTTTCTTT	CSARDGGSQQAFF